The 13 T cell receptor beta chains below were found in one sample sequenced in a study of blood T cell repertoires in COVID-19. This table comes from immunoSEQ multiplex PCR, and its TCRdb copy is limited to in-frame clones, with some not included. This sample carries about 180,000 clones, about 82% of them seen once, and the ten largest clones take around 7%. The specimen was peripheral blood. The receptors were gathered from a man aged 70 or older with active or convalescent COVID-19.

This chain links TRBV25-1 with TRBJ1-1, with TRBD1 as a possible D gene (6 bases). The length of the CDR3 is 13 residues. With 5 bases removed from V and 5 bases from J, the gap between germline ends came to 12 bases. CDR1 and CDR2 (germline): MGHDK, SYGVNS. The CDR3 reads CASSLNRETEAFF. The CDR3 region has the DNA TGTGCCAGCAGTTTGAACAGGGAAACTGAAGCTTTCTTT. Drawing the rest from reference TRBV25-1 and TRBJ1-1, the complete variable domain is EADIYQTPRYLVIGTGKKITLECSQTMGHDKMYWYQQDPGMELHLIHYSYGVNSTEKGDLSSESTVSRIRTEHFPLTLESARPSHTSQYLCASSLNRETEAFFGQGTRLTVV.

The chain combines TRBV5-1 with TRBJ1-1; 10 bases agree with TRBD1. Germline V gene sequence: CDR1 SGHRS, CDR2 YFSETQ. CDR3 length: 15 amino acids. The J segment lost 6 bases and the V segment lost 5 bases, leaving 10 bases of the junction unmatched. CDR3 loop: CASRLTGGDSSEAFF. In DNA, the CDR3 is TGCGCCAGCAGATTGACAGGGGGCGATTCATCTGAAGCTTTCTTT.

The chain combines TRBV29-1 with TRBJ2-3; 9 bases align to TRBD2. Germline V CDR1 and CDR2: SQVTM, ANQGSEA. This CDR3 is 16 amino acids long. After removal of 6 bases from V and 1 base from J, the junction contained 11 bases not matched to a gene. The CDR3 region has the DNA TGCAGCGTCCAACGAAGCGGGAGGTTGGGCACAGATACGCAGTATTTT. It encodes CSVQRSGRLGTDTQYF.

This chain links TRBV5-1 with TRBJ1-1; D is possibly TRBD1 (6 bases). CDR1 is SGHRS, CDR2 YFSETQ, per germline. Trimming stripped 5 bases from V and 4 bases from J, with 18 bases between. The CDR3 is 15 residues long. The CDR3 is CASRLAWGLGTEAFF. CDR3 sequence (DNA): TGCGCCAGCAGACTTGCGTGGGGGCTCGGCACTGAAGCTTTCTTT.

This chain uses TRBV11-2 with TRBJ2-3; TRBD2 might be the D (5 bases). The CDR3 spans 13 residues. CDR1 is SGHAT, CDR2 FQNNGV, per germline. Trimming took off 7 bases at V and 2 bases at J, with 10 bases between the two ends. Written as DNA, the CDR3 is TGTGCCAGCATGCCGGGAAACACAGATACGCAGTATTTT. It yields the protein CASMPGNTDTQYF.

The chain has TRBV29-1 and TRBJ1-2; 7 nucleotides agree with TRBD1. Per the germline V gene, CDR1 is SQVTM and CDR2 is ANQGSEA. V lost 5 bases to trimming and J lost 5 bases; unmatched junction nucleotides: 8. The CDR3 totals 13 residues. CDR3 region: CSVSGGGPYGYTF. For the CDR3, the DNA is TGCAGCGTTAGTGGAGGGGGCCCTTATGGCTACACCTTC.

The chain employs TRBV25-1 and TRBJ2-2, with 7 bases fitting TRBD1. V lost 3 bases, J lost 3 bases, and 4 bases stayed unmatched. The CDR3 has 15 amino acids. CDR1 MGHDK and CDR2 SYGVNS come from the germline V gene. For the CDR3, the DNA is TGTGCCAGCAGTGATGAGGGGGCCCACACCGGGGAGCTGTTTTTT. Its translation is CASSDEGAHTGELFF.

The V and J genes are TRBV19 and TRBJ2-7, with a possible D match to TRBD1 (6 bases). Germline CDR1 and CDR2: LNHDA and SQIVND (reference sequence). CDR3 length: 14 amino acids. Trimming removed 3 bases from V and 0 bases from J, with 9 bases in between. The CDR3: CASSMGQSSYEQYF. The CDR3 DNA reads as TGTGCCAGTAGTATGGGACAAAGCTCCTACGAGCAGTACTTC.

This chain uses TRBV5-6 with TRBJ1-5, with 7 bases fitting TRBD1. Per the germline V gene, CDR1 is SGHDT and CDR2 is YYEEEE. The CDR3 runs to 15 residues. V shed 0 bases and J 6 bases; nucleotides not matched to a gene: 6. In DNA form, the CDR3 reads TGTGCCAGCAGCTTGGGGAGCCAGGGGGTTCAGCCCCAGCATTTT. This codes for CASSLGSQGVQPQHF.

In this sample, this clone turned up many times. The chain carries TRBV11-2 and TRBJ2-1; tentative D call: TRBD2 (6 bases). This CDR3 spans 14 amino acids. V lost 4 bases and J lost 9, with 16 bases in between. Per germline, CDR1 SGHAT and CDR2 FQNNGV. The CDR3 spells CASSSLKFGGEQFF. CDR3 sequence (DNA): TGTGCCAGCAGCTCCTTGAAGTTCGGGGGTGAGCAGTTCTTC.

This clone appeared many times. The chain combines TRBV5-1 with TRBJ1-1; the D is unclear. CDR1 is SGHRS, CDR2 YFSETQ, per germline. V was clipped by 2 bases and J by 4 bases, with 12 bases between them. CDR3 length: 14 amino acids. The CDR3 coding sequence is TGCGCCAGCAGCTTACTCGGGATGGGCACTGAAGCTTTCTTT. Translating it yields CASSLLGMGTEAFF.

This clone was counted between two and nine times. The CDR3 coding sequence is TGTGCCAGCAGTGAAAACCGCCTAAGTGAAAAACTGTTTTTT. The encoded protein is CASSENRLSEKLFF. V is TRBV6-1 and J is TRBJ1-4; D uncertain. The length of the CDR3 is 14 residues. CDR1 MNHNS and CDR2 SASEGT come from the germline V gene. The germline V and J ends were trimmed by 2 bases and 7 bases, with 11 bases remaining between them.

This clone has just one count. This chain uses TRBV9 with TRBJ2-1; 9 nucleotides match TRBD1. Per the germline V gene, CDR1 is SGDLS and CDR2 is YYNGEE. The trim removed 3 bases at V and 4 bases at J, leaving 8 bases unmatched. CDR3 length equals 16 residues. CDR3 protein: CASSAGTGTIYNEQFF. CDR3 DNA: TGTGCCAGCAGCGCCGGGACAGGGACTATTTACAATGAGCAGTTCTTC.